This passage covers 10 T cell receptor beta chains from one sample sequenced in a study of radiotherapy plus CTLA-4 blockade in lung cancer. Repertoires were generated with immunoSEQ multiplex PCR, while TCRdb's copy carries only in-frame clones and drops some. The sample includes 55,000 or so clones, approximately 82% of them seen just once. The specimen was peripheral blood, collected from a patient treated with radiotherapy plus ipilimumab. The origin of the receptors is a human donor with non-small cell lung cancer whose response to radiotherapy plus ipilimumab could not be evaluated.

The chain has TRBV7-9 and TRBJ2-1; D possibly corresponds to TRBD2 (6 bases). CDR1 and CDR2 (germline): SEHNR, FQNEAQ (reference sequence). V was pared by 6 bases and J by 5 bases, with 20 bases between. The CDR3 runs to 16 residues. CDR3 coding DNA: TGTGCCAGCAGTGATCTGGGGGACGGGAGTCACAATGAGCAGTTCTTC. It translates to CASSDLGDGSHNEQFF.

The V and J genes are TRBV5-1 and TRBJ1-1; TRBD1 is a possible D gene (5 bases). The CDR3 is 14 amino acids. Germline CDR1 is SGHRS and CDR2 is YFSETQ. V lost 5 bases, J lost 4 bases, and 15 bases lay in between. The CDR3 DNA reads TGCGCCAGCAGTGTCGGGACGGGAGGCACTGAAGCTTTCTTT. Residues: CASSVGTGGTEAFF. The whole variable domain, filled in from reference TRBV5-1 and TRBJ1-1, reads KAGVTQTPRYLIKTRGQQVTLSCSPISGHRSVSWYQQTPGQGLQFLFEYFSETQRNKGNFPGRFSGRQFSNSRSEMNVSTLELGDSALYLCASSVGTGGTEAFFGQGTRLTVV.

The chain couples TRBV7-6 to TRBJ2-7; D is unresolved. V lost 4 bases to trimming and J lost 0 bases, with 7 bases between them. CDR3 length: 13 amino acids. Germline V gives CDR1 SGHVS, CDR2 FNYEAQ. CDR3 region: CASSSESSYEQYF. CDR3 coding DNA: TGTGCCAGCAGCTCCGAGTCCTCCTACGAGCAGTACTTC.

The chain joins TRBV28 to TRBJ2-1; 9 nucleotides agree with TRBD2. The CDR3 contains 15 residues. The germline V gene has CDR1 MDHEN and CDR2 SYDVKM. V shed 0 bases, J shed 5 bases, and the junction held 2 bases outside the gene matches. CDR3 protein: CASSLWTSGHNEQFF. For the CDR3, the DNA is TGTGCCAGCAGTTTATGGACTAGCGGTCACAATGAGCAGTTCTTC.

The V gene is TRBV21-1, the J gene TRBJ1-5; TRBD1 is taken as the D call from the table, unchecked against the DNA. TRBV21-1 is given as a pseudogene. The CDR3 extends over 17 amino acids. DNA of the CDR3: TGTGCCAGCAGCGGGGACACTAAACCAAGGAGCAATCAGCCCCAGCATTTT. Translated, it gives CASSGDTKPRSNQPQHF.

This chain links TRBV21-1 with TRBJ2-1; no check of the table's D call, TRBD1, against the DNA was made. TRBV21-1 is an annotated pseudogene. The CDR3 totals 16 residues. CDR3 coding DNA: TGTGCCAGCAGCAAAGCGCTTTGGACAGGGGGCCATGAGCAGTTCTTC. Its translation is CASSKALWTGGHEQFF.

This clone was counted between two and nine times. The gene calls are TRBV18 and TRBJ1-2; D is uncertain. The V end lost 0 bases, the J end lost 2 bases, and 7 bases lay between the germline ends. The germline V gene encodes CDR1 KGHSH and CDR2 LQKENI. The CDR3 has 14 residues. CDR3 sequence reads: CASSPPAWNYGYTF. As DNA, the CDR3 is TGTGCCAGCTCACCACCGGCCTGGAACTATGGCTACACCTTC.

This rearrangement joins TRBV30 to TRBJ2-1, with 14 bases matching TRBD2. Germline V CDR1 and CDR2: GTSNPN, SVGIG (reference sequence). With V trimmed by 3 bases and J by 8 bases, 0 bases remained unmatched. The CDR3 is 13 residues long. The CDR3 is CAWRGLAGDEQFF. For the CDR3, the DNA is TGTGCCTGGAGGGGACTAGCGGGAGATGAGCAGTTCTTC.

The V and J genes are TRBV10-3 and TRBJ1-1; TRBD1 matches at 7 bases. The CDR3 runs to 12 residues. Germline CDR1 is ENHRY and CDR2 is SYGVKD. Losses at the gene ends were 10 bases for V and 4 bases for J; bases not matched to a gene: 6. CDR3 in DNA: TGTGCCACCACAGGGGATCTCACTGAAGCTTTCTTT. It codes for CATTGDLTEAFF.

The rearrangement links TRBV28 to TRBJ2-6; possible D gene TRBD2, 6 bases. Germline CDR1 MDHEN, CDR2 SYDVKM. Trimming took off 6 bases at V and 0 bases at J, with 9 bases between the two ends. The CDR3 length is 15 residues. Written as DNA, the CDR3 is TGTGCCAGCAGACCGGGAGCCTCTGGGGCCAACGTCCTGACTTTC. Encoded protein: CASRPGASGANVLTF.